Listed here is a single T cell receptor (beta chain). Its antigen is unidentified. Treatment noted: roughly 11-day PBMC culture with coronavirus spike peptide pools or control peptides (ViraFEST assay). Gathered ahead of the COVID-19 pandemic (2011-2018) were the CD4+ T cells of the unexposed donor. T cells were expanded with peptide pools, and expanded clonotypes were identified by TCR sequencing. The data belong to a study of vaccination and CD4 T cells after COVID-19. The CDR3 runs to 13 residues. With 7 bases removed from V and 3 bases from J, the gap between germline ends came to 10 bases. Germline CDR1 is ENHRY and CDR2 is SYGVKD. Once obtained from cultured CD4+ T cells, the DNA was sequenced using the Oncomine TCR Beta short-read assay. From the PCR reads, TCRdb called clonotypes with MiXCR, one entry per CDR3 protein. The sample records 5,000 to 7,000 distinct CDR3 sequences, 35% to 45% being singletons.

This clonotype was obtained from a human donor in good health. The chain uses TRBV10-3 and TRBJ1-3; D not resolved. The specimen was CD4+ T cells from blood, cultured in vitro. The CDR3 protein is CAINEYFGNTIYF. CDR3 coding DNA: TGTGCCATCAATGAATACTTTGGAAACACCATATATTTT.